This is a list of T cell receptor beta chains from one sample in a study of shared clonotypes between healthy human individuals. The data were produced by immunoSEQ multiplex PCR, yet TCRdb's version contains in-frame clones alone and is incomplete. The data hold millions of clones, with over 90% observed a single time. Material for sequencing was naive CD4+ T cells from PBMCs. These receptors originate from a man aged 18 to 35 in good health. Some clones in this sample may be carry-over from other donors' samples. The CDR3 runs from the conserved cysteine through the conserved F or W. The order of the fields is clone size, D gene, V gene, J gene, CDR3 DNA, CDR3 protein. The D gene is left open where the match is weak. Size is omitted from some rows. Given values are once, few, many or a class for expanded clones.

.	TRBD1	TRBV5-4	TRBJ2-1	TGTGCCTGCAAGGGGGCCCAAAACCATGAGCAGTTCTTC	CACKGAQNHEQFF
.	.	TRBV11-1	TRBJ2-5	TGTGCCAGCAGCCCTTCCAGCGACAGACAAGAGACCCAGTACTTC	CASSPSSDRQETQYF
.	.	TRBV30	TRBJ2-3	TGTGCCTGGAGTTTTCCGGGACTCCCAAGGACAGATACGCAGTATTTT	CAWSFPGLPRTDTQYF
.	.	TRBV21-1	TRBJ2-7	TGTGCCAGCAGCCAGGGGTCCGAGCAGTACTTC	CASSQGSEQYF
.	TRBD1	TRBV2	TRBJ2-7	TGTGCCAGCAGTGGACAGGGGACGTACGAGCAGTACTTC	CASSGQGTYEQYF
.	.	TRBV15	TRBJ2-7	TGTGCCACCAGCAGAGATCGAAGCATAAACTACGAGCAGTACTTC	CATSRDRSINYEQYF
.	.	TRBV5-1	TRBJ2-5	TGCGCCAGCAGCTCCCGGGGAGGCGAAGAGACCCAGTACTTC	CASSSRGGEETQYF
.	.	TRBV29-1	TRBJ1-1	TGCAGCGTTGAAGTCCACTCGAACACTGAAGCTTTCTTT	CSVEVHSNTEAFF
.	TRBD1	TRBV19	TRBJ2-1	TGTGCCAGTAGTATAGAGCGGACAGGGTATGAGCAGTTCTTC	CASSIERTGYEQFF
.	.	TRBV29-1	TRBJ1-2	TGCAGCGTTGAAGTACAGGGCAACTATGGCTACACCTTC	CSVEVQGNYGYTF
.	TRBD1	TRBV6-1	TRBJ1-2	TGTGCCAGTTTCCAGGGGGCAGGAGGCTACACCTTC	CASFQGAGGYTF
.	.	TRBV27	TRBJ1-1	TGTGCCAGCAGCCCGACGGGGAGGGTGAACACTGAAGCTTTCTTT	CASSPTGRVNTEAFF
.	TRBD1	TRBV28	TRBJ1-2	TGTGCCAGCAGAAGGACAGGCTATGGCTACACCTTC	CASRRTGYGYTF
.	.	TRBV30	TRBJ2-4	TGTGCCTGGAGGCGACATGTCGGAGGTCCCTTAGCCAAAAACATTCAGTACTTC	CAWRRHVGGPLAKNIQYF
.	TRBD2	TRBV10-2	TRBJ2-1	TGCGCCACCAAACCATTAGCGGGAGGCTCCTACAATGAGCAGTTCTTC	CATKPLAGGSYNEQFF
.	.	TRBV6-5	TRBJ1-1	TGTGCCAGCAGACGACTCGTGAACACTGAAGCTTTCTTT	CASRRLVNTEAFF
.	.	TRBV19	TRBJ2-1	TGTGCCAGCCGAGCCGGACGGAAAGACTACAATGAGCAGTTCTTC	CASRAGRKDYNEQFF
.	TRBD1	TRBV7-8	TRBJ1-4	TGTGCCAGCAGCTTAGGACAGGGGGCTCTTCGTGAAAAACTGTTTTTT	CASSLGQGALREKLFF
once	.	TRBV28	TRBJ1-5	TGTGCCAGCAGTTTTGACCAGAGAAGGAATCAGCCCCAGCATTTT	CASSFDQRRNQPQHF
.	TRBD1	TRBV5-6	TRBJ1-5	TGTGCCAGCAGCTATTACAGGGGGACTGGCAATCAGCCCCAGCATTTT	CASSYYRGTGNQPQHF
.	TRBD2	TRBV28	TRBJ2-1	TGTGCCAGCACCAAAGCGGGAGGTTACAATGAGCAGTTCTTC	CASTKAGGYNEQFF
once	TRBD1	TRBV5-5	TRBJ2-7	TGTGCCAGCAGCTTGGGGACAGGTAGCTCCTACGAGCAGTACTTC	CASSLGTGSSYEQYF
.	.	TRBV7-8	TRBJ2-7	TGTGCCAGCAGCTTAGAGCGCATACTTACCTACGAGCAGTACTTC	CASSLERILTYEQYF
.	TRBD1	TRBV6-6	TRBJ1-1	TGTGCCAGCAGACCCCAGGGGGGGCCCACTGAAGCTTTCTTT	CASRPQGGPTEAFF
.	.	TRBV19	TRBJ1-1	TGTGCCAGTAACTCGGCCGGGGGCTCCCTCGTGGGTGCTTTCTTT	CASNSAGGSLVGAFF
once	.	TRBV18	TRBJ1-6	TGTGCCAGCTCATCAGAGAGGGGCTCCTATAATTCACCCCTCCACTTT	CASSSERGSYNSPLHF
.	TRBD2	TRBV7-2	TRBJ2-1	TGTGCCAGCAGCTTCCTAGCGGGGTCCTCGGGGATTGCCTACAATGAGCAGTTCTTC	CASSFLAGSSGIAYNEQFF
.	.	TRBV6-5	TRBJ1-6	TGTGCCAGCAGGGCAGGGCGCAACCCCCTCCACTTT	CASRAGRNPLHF
.	.	TRBV27	TRBJ2-2	TGTGCCAGCAGTTTATCCCCCCCATTAGGAGCGGGTCGACAGGGGAACACCGGGGAGCTGTTTTTT	CASSLSPPLGAGRQGNTGELFF
once	TRBD2	TRBV7-3	TRBJ2-3	TGTGCCAGCAGCTCCCCGCTTTGGGAGGGCCGGGGATGGGACGACACAGATACGCAGTATTTT	CASSSPLWEGRGWDDTDTQYF
.	TRBD1	TRBV9	TRBJ1-3	TGTGCCAGCAGCGTGGACAGGGGGGGAAACACCATATATTTT	CASSVDRGGNTIYF
.	.	TRBV9	TRBJ1-1	TGTGCCAGCAGCGTAATTTCTGCCACTGAAGCTTTCTTT	CASSVISATEAFF
.	.	TRBV6-5	TRBJ1-2	TGTGCCAGCAGTTACGGCAGGCGGAGCTATGGCTACACCTTC	CASSYGRRSYGYTF
.	TRBD1	TRBV11-3	TRBJ2-7	TGTGCCAGCAGCGCGACAGGGGGAGATATACACGAGCAGTACTTC	CASSATGGDIHEQYF
few	.	TRBV5-1	TRBJ1-1	TGCGCCAGCAGCTATAATTGGAGGGTTGGGATGAACACTGAAGCTTTCTTT	CASSYNWRVGMNTEAFF
.	.	TRBV6-5	TRBJ1-5	TGTGCCAGCAGAGGATCCCTGGGGAGCAATCAGCCCCAGCATTTT	CASRGSLGSNQPQHF
.	.	TRBV18	TRBJ2-5	TGTGCCAGCTCACCACCGTGGGCAGGGTCTTTTGAGACCCAGTACTTC	CASSPPWAGSFETQYF
.	TRBD1	TRBV23-1	TRBJ1-5	TGCGCCAGCAGGGGACAGGCCCTTAGCAATCAGCCCCAGCATTTT	CASRGQALSNQPQHF
.	.	TRBV21-1	TRBJ2-7	TGTGCCAGCAGCAAAGAAGCGGGAGGTCGTCAATACGAGCAGTACTTC	CASSKEAGGRQYEQYF
.	.	TRBV2	TRBJ2-3	TGTGCCAGCAGTGAAGACCCAGGGGGGACCGCAGATACGCAGTATTTT	CASSEDPGGTADTQYF
.	.	TRBV7-9	TRBJ2-7	TGTGCCAGCAGCTTATCCGGCGGCTACGAGCAGTACTTC	CASSLSGGYEQYF
.	.	TRBV7-9	TRBJ1-2	TGTGCCAGCAGCTTGGGTTCTAGCTATGGCTACACCTTC	CASSLGSSYGYTF
.	TRBD2	TRBV7-2	TRBJ2-7	TGTGCCAGCAGCTGGGGCCTCTCGGGGGGCGAGCAGTACTTC	CASSWGLSGGEQYF
.	.	TRBV10-3	TRBJ2-7	TGTGCCATCAGTGACCCTCAGGCAGGTACGTCCAACGAGCAGTACTTC	CAISDPQAGTSNEQYF
.	TRBD1	TRBV28	TRBJ2-7	TGTGCCAGCAGATACCGAATAGGGACAGGTAAATCCTACGAGCAGTACTTC	CASRYRIGTGKSYEQYF
.	TRBD1	TRBV10-3	TRBJ1-4	TGTGCCATCAGCCGGCAGGGGGCAGGCACTAATGAAAAACTGTTTTTT	CAISRQGAGTNEKLFF
.	.	TRBV15	TRBJ2-7	TGTGCCACCAGCGCGGGGTTGCGGGTTAGCTCCTACGAGCAGTACTTC	CATSAGLRVSSYEQYF
.	.	TRBV5-6	TRBJ2-2	TGTGCCAGCAGCCCGCGGGCAGGGGACACCGGGGAGCTGTTTTTT	CASSPRAGDTGELFF
.	TRBD2	TRBV10-3	TRBJ2-7	TGTGCCATCAGTGGGGTAACCGGGACTAGGCACTACGAGCAGTACTTC	CAISGVTGTRHYEQYF
.	.	TRBV5-1	TRBJ2-3	TGCGCCAGCAGCCCCCTGGAGGGGGGAGATACGCAGTATTTT	CASSPLEGGDTQYF
.	TRBD1	TRBV7-2	TRBJ1-5	TGTGCCAGCAGCTTAGACCCAGGGGGTCAGCCCCAGCATTTT	CASSLDPGGQPQHF
.	.	TRBV7-2	TRBJ2-6	TGTGCCAGCAGCTATAGGTCCGGGGCCAACGTCCTGACTTTC	CASSYRSGANVLTF
.	.	TRBV10-3	TRBJ1-1	TGTGCCATCACCCCGACAGTAAACACTGAAGCTTTCTTT	CAITPTVNTEAFF
.	TRBD1	TRBV30	TRBJ1-5	TGTGCCTGGAGTGAGGGACAGGGAACCCAGCCCCAGCATTTT	CAWSEGQGTQPQHF
.	.	TRBV28	TRBJ2-7	TGTGCCAGCACCAAATCCGGGCAGGGGACCTACGAGCAGTACTTC	CASTKSGQGTYEQYF
.	.	TRBV7-9	TRBJ2-3	TGTGCCAGCAGCTTTCGCGGGACACCGGGGGATACGCAGTATTTT	CASSFRGTPGDTQYF
.	TRBD2	TRBV5-6	TRBJ2-7	TGTGCCAGCAGAAAGACTAGCGGACCAGAAGAGCAGTACTTC	CASRKTSGPEEQYF
.	TRBD2	TRBV11-2	TRBJ2-7	TGTGCCGGGAGTGTGGTAGCGGGGTGGAGGGTCGACGAGCAGTACTTC	CAGSVVAGWRVDEQYF
.	TRBD2	TRBV19	TRBJ2-5	TGTGCCAGTAGTATCCCTAGCGGGAGTTTAGAGACCCAGTACTTC	CASSIPSGSLETQYF